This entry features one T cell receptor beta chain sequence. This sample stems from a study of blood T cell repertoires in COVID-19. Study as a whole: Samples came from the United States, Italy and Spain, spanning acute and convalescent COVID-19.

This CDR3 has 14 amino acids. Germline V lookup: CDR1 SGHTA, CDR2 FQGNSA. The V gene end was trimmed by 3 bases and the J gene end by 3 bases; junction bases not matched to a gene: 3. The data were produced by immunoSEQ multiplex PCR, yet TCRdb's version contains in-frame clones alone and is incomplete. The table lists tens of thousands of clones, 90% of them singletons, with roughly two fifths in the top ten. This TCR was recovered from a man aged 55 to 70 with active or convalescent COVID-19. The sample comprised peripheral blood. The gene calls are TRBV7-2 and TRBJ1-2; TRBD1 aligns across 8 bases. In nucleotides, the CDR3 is TGTGCCAGCAGCTTTTTACAGGGGGACTATGGCTACACCTTC. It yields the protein CASSFLQGDYGYTF.